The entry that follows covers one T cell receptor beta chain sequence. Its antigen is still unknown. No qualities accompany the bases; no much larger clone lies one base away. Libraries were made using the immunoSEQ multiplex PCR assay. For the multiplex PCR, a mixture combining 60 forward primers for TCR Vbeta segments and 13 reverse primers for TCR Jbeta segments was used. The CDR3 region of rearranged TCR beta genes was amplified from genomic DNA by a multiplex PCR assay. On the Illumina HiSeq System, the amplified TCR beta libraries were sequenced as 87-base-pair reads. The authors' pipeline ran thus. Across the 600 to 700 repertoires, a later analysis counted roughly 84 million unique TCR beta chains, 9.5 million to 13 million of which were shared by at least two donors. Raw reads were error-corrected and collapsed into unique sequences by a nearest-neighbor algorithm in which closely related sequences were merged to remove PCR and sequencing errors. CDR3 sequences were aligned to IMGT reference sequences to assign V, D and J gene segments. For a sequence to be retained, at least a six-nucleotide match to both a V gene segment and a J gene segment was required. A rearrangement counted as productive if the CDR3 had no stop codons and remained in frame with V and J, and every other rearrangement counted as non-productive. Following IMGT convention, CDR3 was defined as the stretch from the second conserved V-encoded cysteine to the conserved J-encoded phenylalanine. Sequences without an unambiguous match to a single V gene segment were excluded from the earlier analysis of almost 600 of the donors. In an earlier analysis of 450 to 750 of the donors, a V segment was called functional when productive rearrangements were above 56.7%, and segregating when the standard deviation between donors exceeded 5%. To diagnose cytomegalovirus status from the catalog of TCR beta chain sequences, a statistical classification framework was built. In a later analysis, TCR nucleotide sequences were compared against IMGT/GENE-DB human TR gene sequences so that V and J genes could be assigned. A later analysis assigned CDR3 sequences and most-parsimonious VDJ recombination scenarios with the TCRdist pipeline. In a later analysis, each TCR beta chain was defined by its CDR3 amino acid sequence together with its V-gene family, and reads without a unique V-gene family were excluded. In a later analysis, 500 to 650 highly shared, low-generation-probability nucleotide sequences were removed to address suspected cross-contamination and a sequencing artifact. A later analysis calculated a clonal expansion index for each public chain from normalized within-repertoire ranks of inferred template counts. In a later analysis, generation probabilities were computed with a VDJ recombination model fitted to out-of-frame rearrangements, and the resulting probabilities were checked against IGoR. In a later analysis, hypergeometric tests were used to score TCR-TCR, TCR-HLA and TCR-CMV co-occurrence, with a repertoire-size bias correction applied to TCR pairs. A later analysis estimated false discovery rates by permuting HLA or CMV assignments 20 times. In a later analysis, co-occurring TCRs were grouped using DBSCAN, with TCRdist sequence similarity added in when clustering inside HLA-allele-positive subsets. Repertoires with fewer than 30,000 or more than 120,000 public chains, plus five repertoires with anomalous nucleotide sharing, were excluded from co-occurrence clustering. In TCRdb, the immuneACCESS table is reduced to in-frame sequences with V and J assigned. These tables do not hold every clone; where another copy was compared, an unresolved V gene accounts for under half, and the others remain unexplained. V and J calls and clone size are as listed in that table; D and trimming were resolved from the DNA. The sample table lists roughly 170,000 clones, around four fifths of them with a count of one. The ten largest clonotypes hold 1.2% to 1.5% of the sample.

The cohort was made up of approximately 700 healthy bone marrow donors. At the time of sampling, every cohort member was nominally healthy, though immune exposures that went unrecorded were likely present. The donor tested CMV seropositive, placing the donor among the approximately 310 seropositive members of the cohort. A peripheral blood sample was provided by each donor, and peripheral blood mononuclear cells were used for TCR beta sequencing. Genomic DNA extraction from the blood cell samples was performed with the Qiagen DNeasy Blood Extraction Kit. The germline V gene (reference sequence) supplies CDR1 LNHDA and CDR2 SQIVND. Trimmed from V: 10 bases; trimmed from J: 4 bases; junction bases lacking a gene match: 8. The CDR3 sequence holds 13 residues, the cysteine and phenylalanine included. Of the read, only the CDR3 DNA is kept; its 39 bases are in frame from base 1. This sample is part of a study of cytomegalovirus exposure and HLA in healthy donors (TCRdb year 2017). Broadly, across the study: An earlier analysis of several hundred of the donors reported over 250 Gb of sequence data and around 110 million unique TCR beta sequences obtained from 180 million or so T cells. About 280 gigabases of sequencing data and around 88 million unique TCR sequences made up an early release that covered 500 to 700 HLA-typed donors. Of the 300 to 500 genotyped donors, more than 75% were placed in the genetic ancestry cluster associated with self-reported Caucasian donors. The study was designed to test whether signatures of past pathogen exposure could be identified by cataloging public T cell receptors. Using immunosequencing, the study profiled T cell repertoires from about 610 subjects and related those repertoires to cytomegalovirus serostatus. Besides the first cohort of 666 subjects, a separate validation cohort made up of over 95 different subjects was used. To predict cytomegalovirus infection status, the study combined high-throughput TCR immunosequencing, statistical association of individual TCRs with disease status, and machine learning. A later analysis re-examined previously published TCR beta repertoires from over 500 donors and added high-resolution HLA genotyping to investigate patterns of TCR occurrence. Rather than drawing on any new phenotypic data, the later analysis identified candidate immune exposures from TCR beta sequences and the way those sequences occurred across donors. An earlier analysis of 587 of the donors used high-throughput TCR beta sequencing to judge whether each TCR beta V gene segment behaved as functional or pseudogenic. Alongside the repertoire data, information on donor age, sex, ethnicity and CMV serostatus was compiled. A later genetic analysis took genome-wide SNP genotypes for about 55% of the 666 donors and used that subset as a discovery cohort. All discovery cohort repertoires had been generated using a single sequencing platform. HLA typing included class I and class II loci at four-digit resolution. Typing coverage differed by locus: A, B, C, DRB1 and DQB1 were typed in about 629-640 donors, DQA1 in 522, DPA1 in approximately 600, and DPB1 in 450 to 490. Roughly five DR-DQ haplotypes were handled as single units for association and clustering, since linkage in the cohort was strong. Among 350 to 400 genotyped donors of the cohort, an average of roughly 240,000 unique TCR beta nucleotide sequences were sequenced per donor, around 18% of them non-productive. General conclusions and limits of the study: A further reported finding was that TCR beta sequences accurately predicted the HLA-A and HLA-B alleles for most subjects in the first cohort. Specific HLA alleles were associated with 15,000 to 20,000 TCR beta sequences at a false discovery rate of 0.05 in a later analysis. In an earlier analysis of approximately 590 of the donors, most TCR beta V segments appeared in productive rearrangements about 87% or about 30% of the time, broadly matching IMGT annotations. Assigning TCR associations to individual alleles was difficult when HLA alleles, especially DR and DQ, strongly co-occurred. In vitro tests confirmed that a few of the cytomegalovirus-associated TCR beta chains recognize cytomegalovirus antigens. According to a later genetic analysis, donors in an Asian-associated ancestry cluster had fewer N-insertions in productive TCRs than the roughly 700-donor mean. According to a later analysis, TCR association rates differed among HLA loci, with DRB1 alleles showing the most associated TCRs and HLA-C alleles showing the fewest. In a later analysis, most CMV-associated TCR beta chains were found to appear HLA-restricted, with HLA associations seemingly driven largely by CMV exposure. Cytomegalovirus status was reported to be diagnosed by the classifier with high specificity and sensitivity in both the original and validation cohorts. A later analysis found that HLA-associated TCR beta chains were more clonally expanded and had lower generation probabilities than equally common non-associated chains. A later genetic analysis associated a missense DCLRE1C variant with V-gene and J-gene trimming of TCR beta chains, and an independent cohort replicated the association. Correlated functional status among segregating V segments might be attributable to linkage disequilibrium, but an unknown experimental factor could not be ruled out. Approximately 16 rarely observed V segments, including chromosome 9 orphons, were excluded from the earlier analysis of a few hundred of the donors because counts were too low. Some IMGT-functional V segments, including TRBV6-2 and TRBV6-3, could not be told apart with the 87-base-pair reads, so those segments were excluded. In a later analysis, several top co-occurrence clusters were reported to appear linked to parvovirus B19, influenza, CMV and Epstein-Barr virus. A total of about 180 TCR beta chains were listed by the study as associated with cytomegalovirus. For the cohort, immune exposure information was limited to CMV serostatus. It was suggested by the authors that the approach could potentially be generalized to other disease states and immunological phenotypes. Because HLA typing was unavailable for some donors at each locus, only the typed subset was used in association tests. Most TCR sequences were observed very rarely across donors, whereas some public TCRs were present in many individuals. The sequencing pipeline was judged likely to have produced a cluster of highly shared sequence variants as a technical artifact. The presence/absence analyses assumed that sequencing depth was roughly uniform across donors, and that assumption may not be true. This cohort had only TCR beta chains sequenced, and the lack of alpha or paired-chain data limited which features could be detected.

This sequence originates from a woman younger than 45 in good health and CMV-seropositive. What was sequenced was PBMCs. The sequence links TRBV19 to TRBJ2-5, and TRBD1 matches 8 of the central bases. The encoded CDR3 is CATAGGRGETQYF. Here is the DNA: TGTGCCACCGCAGGGGGCAGGGGAGAGACCCAGTACTTC.